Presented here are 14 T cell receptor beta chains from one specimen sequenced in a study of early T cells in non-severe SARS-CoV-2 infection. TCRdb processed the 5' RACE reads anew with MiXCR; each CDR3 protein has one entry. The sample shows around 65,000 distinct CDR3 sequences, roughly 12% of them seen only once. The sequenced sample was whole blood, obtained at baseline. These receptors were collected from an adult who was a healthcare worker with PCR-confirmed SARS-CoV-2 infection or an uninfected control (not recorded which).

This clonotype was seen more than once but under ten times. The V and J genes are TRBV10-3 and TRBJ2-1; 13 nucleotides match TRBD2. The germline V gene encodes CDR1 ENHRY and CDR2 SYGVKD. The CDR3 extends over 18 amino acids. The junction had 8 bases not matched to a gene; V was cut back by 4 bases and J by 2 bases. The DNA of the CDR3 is TGTGCCATCAGTGGGGGACTAGCGGGGACAGACCCCTACAATGAGCAGTTCTTC. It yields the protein CAISGGLAGTDPYNEQFF.

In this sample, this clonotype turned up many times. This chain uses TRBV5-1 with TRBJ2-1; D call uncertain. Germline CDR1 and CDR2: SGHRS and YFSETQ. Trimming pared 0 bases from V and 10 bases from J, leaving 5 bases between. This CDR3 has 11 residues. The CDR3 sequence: CASSLGKEQFF. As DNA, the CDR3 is TGCGCCAGCAGCTTGGGGAAAGAGCAGTTCTTC.

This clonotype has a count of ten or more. The chain's CDR3 is CASSLRDHTDTQYF. CDR3 coding DNA: TGTGCCAGCAGTTTAAGGGACCACACAGATACGCAGTATTTT. This chain links TRBV12-3 or TRBV12-4 with TRBJ2-3; D might be TRBD1 or TRBD2, each matching 5 bases. V shed 2 bases and J shed 2 bases, with 8 bases lying between them. CDR3 length: 14 residues.

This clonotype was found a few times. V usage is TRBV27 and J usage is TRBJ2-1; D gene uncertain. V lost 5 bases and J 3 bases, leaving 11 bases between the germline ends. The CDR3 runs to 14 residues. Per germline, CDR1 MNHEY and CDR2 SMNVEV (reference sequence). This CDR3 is CASSPLWGYNEQFF. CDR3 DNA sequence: TGTGCCAGCAGTCCCCTTTGGGGCTACAATGAGCAGTTCTTC.

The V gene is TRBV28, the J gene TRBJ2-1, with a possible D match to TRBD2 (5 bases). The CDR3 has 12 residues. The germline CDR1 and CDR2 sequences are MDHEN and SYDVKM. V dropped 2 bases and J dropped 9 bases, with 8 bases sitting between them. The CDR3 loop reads CASSLTGSEQFF. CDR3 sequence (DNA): TGTGCCAGCAGTTTAACGGGGAGTGAGCAGTTCTTC. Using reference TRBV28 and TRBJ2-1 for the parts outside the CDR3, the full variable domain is DVKVTQSSRYLVKRTGEKVFLECVQDMDHENMFWYRQDPGLGLRLIYFSYDVKMKEKGDIPEGYSVSREKKERFSLILESASTNQTSMYLCASSLTGSEQFFGPGTRLTVL.

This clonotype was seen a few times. CDR3 DNA: TGTGCCAGCCTCATGACCGACACCTACGAGCAGTACTTC. Protein product: CASLMTDTYEQYF. The chain carries TRBV7-9 and TRBJ2-7; D unclear. V gave up 8 bases and J gave up 2 bases, with 13 bases separating them. The CDR3 sequence is 13 residues long. The germline V gene encodes CDR1 SEHNR and CDR2 FQNEAQ (reference sequence).

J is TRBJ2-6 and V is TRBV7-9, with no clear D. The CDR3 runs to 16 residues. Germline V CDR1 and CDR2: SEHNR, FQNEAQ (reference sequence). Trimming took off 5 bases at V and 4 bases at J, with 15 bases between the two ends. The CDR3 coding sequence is TGTGCCAGCAGCCCCCCTCAGTCCGGGGGGGCCAACGTCCTGACTTTC. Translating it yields CASSPPQSGGANVLTF.

This CDR3 is CASSLVEGTALGRAFF. The CDR3 DNA is TGTGCCAGCAGTTTAGTCGAGGGGACGGCGTTGGGTAGAGCTTTCTTT. This chain links TRBV28 with TRBJ1-1; TRBD1 is a possible D gene (5 bases). Between the trimmed V and J ends, which lost 2 bases and 10 bases, there was a span of 23 bases. This CDR3 spans 16 amino acids. Germline loops: CDR1 MDHEN, CDR2 SYDVKM.

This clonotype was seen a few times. CDR3 coding DNA: TGTGCCAGCTTCAGTCCGGACACAGATACGCAGTATTTT. Its protein is CASFSPDTDTQYF. The chain links TRBV18 to TRBJ2-3, with D uncertain. Germline V gene sequence: CDR1 KGHSH, CDR2 LQKENI. V shed 7 bases and J shed 2 bases, with 10 bases lying between them. The CDR3 totals 13 residues.

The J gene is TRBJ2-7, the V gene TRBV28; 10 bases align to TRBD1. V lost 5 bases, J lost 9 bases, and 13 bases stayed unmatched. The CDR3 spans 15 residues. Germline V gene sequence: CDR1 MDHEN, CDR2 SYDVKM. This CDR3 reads CASSTPGQGNFGQYF. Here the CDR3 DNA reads TGTGCCAGCAGTACCCCGGGACAGGGGAATTTTGGGCAGTACTTC.

Here the CDR3 DNA reads TGTGCCAGCAGACCCCGTGGTAGCGGGAGCGGAAATGAGCAGTTCTTC. Residues: CASRPRGSGSGNEQFF. This sequence joins TRBV6-2 or TRBV6-3 and TRBJ2-1; 9 bases are shared with TRBD2. With 6 bases clipped from V and 7 bases from J, the junction kept 13 bases outside the gene matches. Germline V CDR1 and CDR2: MNHEY, SVGEGT. The CDR3 has 16 residues.

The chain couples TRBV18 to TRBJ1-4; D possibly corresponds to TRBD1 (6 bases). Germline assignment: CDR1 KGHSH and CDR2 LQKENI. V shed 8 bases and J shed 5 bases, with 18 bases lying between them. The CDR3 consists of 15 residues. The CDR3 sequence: CASTPGRGGNEKLFF. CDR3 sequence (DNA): TGTGCCAGCACTCCCGGAAGAGGGGGGAATGAAAAACTGTTTTTT.

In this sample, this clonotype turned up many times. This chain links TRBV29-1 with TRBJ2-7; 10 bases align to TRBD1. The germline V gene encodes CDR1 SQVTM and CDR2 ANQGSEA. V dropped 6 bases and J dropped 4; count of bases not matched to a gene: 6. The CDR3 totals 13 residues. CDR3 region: CSVDRGIGYEQYF. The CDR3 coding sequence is TGCAGCGTGGACAGGGGGATCGGTTACGAGCAGTACTTC.

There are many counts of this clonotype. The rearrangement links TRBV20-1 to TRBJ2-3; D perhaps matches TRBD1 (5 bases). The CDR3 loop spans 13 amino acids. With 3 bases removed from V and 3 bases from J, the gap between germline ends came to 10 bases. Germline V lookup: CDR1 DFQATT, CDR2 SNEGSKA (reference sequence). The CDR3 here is CSARQGGTDTQYF. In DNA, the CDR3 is TGCAGTGCTAGGCAGGGTGGTACAGATACGCAGTATTTT.